The 24 T cell receptor beta chains listed next were all sequenced from one sample in a study of T cell responses to AZD1222 COVID-19 vaccine. Here immunoSEQ multiplex PCR was the method, and the copy in TCRdb shows in-frame clones only, minus some. The sample lists about 150,000 clones, roughly 92% occurring once. The sequenced sample was peripheral blood, obtained on day 0 of AZD1222 vaccination. The receptors were sampled from an adult in good health.

The chain is built from TRBV5-6 and TRBJ2-3; D tentatively reads TRBD1 or TRBD2 (5 bases each). V gave up 4 bases and J gave up 0 bases, with 15 bases separating them. This CDR3 is built from 16 residues. From germline, CDR1 is SGHDT and CDR2 YYEEEE. The CDR3, as DNA: TGTGCCAGCAGCGGGGGACGGTTTTATAGCACAGATACGCAGTATTTT. Residues: CASSGGRFYSTDTQYF.

J is TRBJ2-1 and V is TRBV14; D call uncertain. V shed 0 bases and J shed 0 bases, with 21 bases lying between them. The CDR3 is 20 amino acids. Germline lookup yields CDR1 SGHDN and CDR2 FVKESK. CDR3 DNA: TGTGCCAGCAGCCAAGATCAGGTAGGGATCACTTATCGCTCCTACAATGAGCAGTTCTTC. Translated, it gives CASSQDQVGITYRSYNEQFF.

The V call is TRBV10-1, the J call TRBJ2-7; D unclear. Trimming pared 4 bases from V and 3 bases from J, leaving 10 bases between. Germline V gene data show CDR1 as WNHNN and CDR2 as SYGVQD (reference sequence). The length of the CDR3 is 13 residues. The CDR3 region is CASSALTRYEQYF. DNA of the CDR3: TGCGCCAGCAGTGCGTTGACCCGCTACGAGCAGTACTTC.

V usage is TRBV5-6 and J usage is TRBJ1-2; D is possibly TRBD1 (5 bases). CDR3 size: 15 residues. The V gene's germline CDR1 is SGHDT and CDR2 YYEEEE. V lost 2 bases to trimming and J lost 7 bases, with 18 bases between them. The DNA of the CDR3 is TGTGCCAGCAGCTTCGGCCAGGGTTGGGTGGGTGGCTACACCTTC. This encodes CASSFGQGWVGGYTF.

The V gene is TRBV24-1, the J gene TRBJ2-3; 10 bases match TRBD2. The CDR3 is 14 residues long. Trimming cost V 11 bases and J 1 base; bases outside gene matches: 5. Germline CDR1 and CDR2: KGHDR and SFDVKD. The CDR3 DNA reads TGTGCCAGCTCGCTAGCGGGAGGCACAGATACGCAGTATTTT. This gives the protein CASSLAGGTDTQYF.

The genes are TRBV5-8 and TRBJ1-6, with D possibly matching TRBD1 (6 bases). Per the germline V gene, CDR1 is SGHTS and CDR2 is YDEGEE. Trimming stripped 4 bases from V and 10 bases from J, with 15 bases between. CDR3 length: 14 amino acids. CDR3 sequence (DNA): TGTGCCAGCAGCCAACACAGAGGGGGGTCACCCCTCCACTTT. Protein sequence: CASSQHRGGSPLHF.

This chain links TRBV29-1 with TRBJ1-5; 9 bases map to TRBD1. Germline values: CDR1 SQVTM, CDR2 ANQGSEA. The CDR3 totals 14 residues. J was trimmed by 3 bases and V by 4 bases; bases with no gene match: 4. This CDR3 reads CSVAQGANNQPQHF. The CDR3 DNA follows: TGCAGCGTTGCACAGGGGGCCAACAATCAGCCCCAGCATTTT.

V usage is TRBV2 and J usage is TRBJ1-1; TRBD1 is a possible D gene (5 bases). Trimming left V 6 bases short and J 1 base short, with 12 bases between. CDR3 length equals 14 residues. Germline V CDR1 and CDR2: SNHLY, FYNNEI. The DNA of the CDR3 is TGTGCCAGCAGGGGACGAGTGGAGAACACTGAAGCTTTCTTT. Encoded protein: CASRGRVENTEAFF.

CDR3 coding DNA: TGTGCCAGCAGCTTGGGTGGGACTAGCACAGATACGCAGTATTTT. Protein sequence: CASSLGGTSTDTQYF. The V gene is TRBV5-5, the J gene TRBJ2-3, with D possibly TRBD2 on 6 matching bases. Trimming cost V 0 bases and J 0 bases, with 8 bases left between them. The CDR3 has 15 amino acids. Germline V lookup: CDR1 SGHKS, CDR2 YYEKEE (reference sequence). The whole variable domain, filled in from reference TRBV5-5 and TRBJ2-3, reads DAGVTQSPTHLIKTRGQQVTLRCSPISGHKSVSWYQQVLGQGPQFIFQYYEKEERGRGNFPDRFSARQFPNYSSELNVNALLLGDSALYLCASSLGGTSTDTQYFGPGTRLTVL.

This chain connects TRBV14 to TRBJ1-4; possible D gene TRBD1, 6 bases. This CDR3 spans 13 amino acids. Germline V gene data show CDR1 as SGHDN and CDR2 as FVKESK. V lost 6 bases and J 6 bases, leaving 11 bases between the germline ends. In DNA form, the CDR3 reads TGTGCCAGCAGGGAACAGGGAGATGAAAAACTGTTTTTT. Its protein product is CASREQGDEKLFF.

The rearrangement links TRBV28 to TRBJ2-1; 12 bases map to TRBD2. The CDR3 is 16 amino acids. V was pared by 5 bases and J by 5 bases, with 7 bases of the junction left unmatched. From germline, CDR1 is MDHEN and CDR2 SYDVKM. The DNA for the CDR3 is TGTGCCAGCAGTCCCCAGACTAGCGGGAGAAACAATGAGCAGTTCTTC. This translates into CASSPQTSGRNNEQFF.

The chain uses TRBV18 and TRBJ1-1; 8 positions agree with TRBD1. The CDR3 covers 14 residues. CDR1 is KGHSH and CDR2 is LQKENI in the germline V gene. With V trimmed by 5 bases and J by 3 bases, 5 bases remained unmatched. CDR3 loop: CASSSNRGDTEAFF. CDR3 bases: TGTGCCAGCTCATCAAACAGGGGGGACACTGAAGCTTTCTTT. The variable domain in full, completed from reference TRBV18 and TRBJ1-1, reads NAGVMQNPRHLVRRRGQEARLRCSPMKGHSHVYWYRQLPEEGLKFMVYLQKENIIDESGMPKERFSAEFPKEGPSILRIQQVVRGDSAAYFCASSSNRGDTEAFFGQGTRLTVV.

The rearrangement uses TRBV19 and TRBJ2-6, with 8 positions matching TRBD1. Trimming took 4 bases from V and 0 from J; bases not matched to a gene: 11. Germline lookup yields CDR1 LNHDA and CDR2 SQIVND (reference sequence). This CDR3 comprises 19 residues. CDR3 in DNA: TGTGCCAGTAGTAATGGGTTCGGGACAGGTCGCTCTGGGGCCAACGTCCTGACTTTC. Translated, it gives CASSNGFGTGRSGANVLTF.

The CDR3 sequence: CAWRGGYGDSPLHF. Here the CDR3 DNA reads TGTGCCTGGAGGGGAGGGTACGGGGATTCACCCCTCCACTTT. This chain joins TRBV30 and TRBJ1-6; D uncertain. The CDR3 runs 14 residues. V shed 3 bases and J shed 8 bases, with 14 bases lying between them. In germline, CDR1 is GTSNPN, CDR2 SVGIG (reference sequence).

The rearrangement joins TRBV28 to TRBJ2-7; 7 nucleotides line up with TRBD2. Germline V gene lookup returns CDR1 MDHEN and CDR2 SYDVKM. CDR3 size: 16 residues. J gave up 0 bases and V 4 bases, and 9 bases lay outside the gene matches. CDR3 amino acids: CASSSLSGMSSYEQYF. The CDR3 DNA follows: TGTGCCAGCAGTTCGCTCAGCGGGATGAGCTCCTACGAGCAGTACTTC.

In nucleotides, the CDR3 is TGTGCCAGCAGTTCCCTCCCCCGGGAAACCTATGGCTACACCTTC. It is translated as CASSSLPRETYGYTF. The chain links TRBV28 to TRBJ1-2; D is ambiguous. V lost 4 bases and J lost 4, with 16 bases in between. The CDR3 covers 15 residues. Germline values: CDR1 MDHEN, CDR2 SYDVKM.

This clone was observed many times. The chain has TRBV27 and TRBJ1-1; D remains unclear. Germline V gene data show CDR1 as MNHEY and CDR2 as SMNVEV (reference sequence). V was clipped by 2 bases and J by 2 bases, with 12 bases between them. There are 15 residues in the CDR3. This chain's CDR3 is CASSLLVSGNTEAFF. CDR3 nucleotide sequence: TGTGCCAGCAGTTTACTCGTCTCGGGAAACACTGAAGCTTTCTTT.

V gene TRBV24-1 combines with J gene TRBJ2-2, with TRBD1 as a possible D gene (6 bases). The germline V gene encodes CDR1 KGHDR and CDR2 SFDVKD. V dropped 12 bases and J dropped 0 bases, with 10 bases sitting between them. This CDR3 region has 13 residues. The chain's CDR3 is CAARQANTGELFF. The CDR3 DNA sequence: TGTGCCGCCCGACAGGCGAACACCGGGGAGCTGTTTTTT.

The V and J genes are TRBV18 and TRBJ2-3; 7 bases agree with TRBD1. This CDR3 has 15 residues. The V gene end was trimmed by 6 bases and the J gene end by 6 bases; junction bases not matched to a gene: 12. The germline V gene has CDR1 KGHSH and CDR2 LQKENI. Here the CDR3 DNA reads TGTGCCAGCTCGGACAGGTTACCACCGGGGGATACGCAGTATTTT. Amino acid sequence: CASSDRLPPGDTQYF.

Worth noting for this clone: This specimen includes other DNA sequences encoding the same CDR3. The rearrangement joins TRBV18 to TRBJ2-5, with D hard to call. The CDR3 consists of 12 residues. Germline-derived CDR1 and CDR2 are KGHSH and LQKENI. The V end was cut by 0 bases, the J end by 4 bases, with 3 bases between. Written as DNA, the CDR3 is TGTGCCAGCTCACCACCGGGAGAGACCCAGTACTTC. Translated, it gives CASSPPGETQYF.

The chain carries TRBV3-1 (or the pseudogene TRBV3-2) and TRBJ2-3; D is unresolved. The germline V and J ends were trimmed by 5 bases and 5 bases, with 14 bases remaining between them. Per the germline V gene, CDR1 is LGHDT and CDR2 is YNNKEL (reference sequence). This CDR3 has 14 amino acids. Here the CDR3 DNA reads TGTGCCAGCAGCTCTCCCGGCTTCGAAGATACGCAGTATTTT. This translates into CASSSPGFEDTQYF.

This clone was seen more than once but under ten times. The chain uses TRBV6-6 and TRBJ2-7, with a tentative D call TRBD2 (5 bases). The CDR3 covers 13 residues. The germline CDR1 and CDR2 sequences are MNHNY and SVGAGI (reference sequence). Trimming shortened V by 0 bases and J by 2 bases, and 5 bases separated the two germline ends. This CDR3 is CASSYSGAYEQYF. The CDR3 DNA follows: TGTGCCAGCAGTTACTCCGGGGCCTACGAGCAGTACTTC.

V gene TRBV11-2 combines with J gene TRBJ2-7; 9 bases are a match to TRBD2. The CDR3 is made up of 18 amino acids. J gave up 2 bases and V 4 bases, and 15 bases lay outside the gene matches. Looked up from germline, CDR1 is SGHAT and CDR2 is FQNNGV. CDR3 sequence reads: CASSSYRAISGSPYEQYF. The CDR3 DNA reads TGTGCCAGCAGCTCCTACAGAGCTATTAGCGGGAGCCCCTACGAGCAGTACTTC.

V is TRBV6-5 and J is TRBJ2-7; 13 nucleotides agree with TRBD2. The germline CDR1 and CDR2 sequences are MNHEY and SVGAGI. Trimming cost V 8 bases and J 4 bases; bases outside gene matches: 2. The CDR3 runs to 13 residues. The CDR3 nucleotides read TGTGCCAGCGGACTAGCGGGAGCTTACGAGCAGTACTTC. Amino acids: CASGLAGAYEQYF.